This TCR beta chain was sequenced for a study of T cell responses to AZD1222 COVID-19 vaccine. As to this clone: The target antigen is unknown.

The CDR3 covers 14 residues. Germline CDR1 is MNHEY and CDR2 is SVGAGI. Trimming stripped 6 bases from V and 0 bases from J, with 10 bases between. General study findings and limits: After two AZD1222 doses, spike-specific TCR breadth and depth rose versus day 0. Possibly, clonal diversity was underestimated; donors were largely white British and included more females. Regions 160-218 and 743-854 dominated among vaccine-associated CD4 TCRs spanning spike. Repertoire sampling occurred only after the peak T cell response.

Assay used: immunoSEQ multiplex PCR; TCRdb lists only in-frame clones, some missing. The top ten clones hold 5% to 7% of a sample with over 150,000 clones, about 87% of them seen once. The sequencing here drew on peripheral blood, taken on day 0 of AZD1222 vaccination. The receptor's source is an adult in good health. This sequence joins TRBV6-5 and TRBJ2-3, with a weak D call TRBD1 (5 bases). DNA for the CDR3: TGTGCCAGCAGCCTTGACAGTAGCACAGATACGCAGTATTTT. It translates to CASSLDSSTDTQYF.